The sequence of this T cell receptor (beta chain) was determined in a study of T cells in Graves' hyperthyroidism and ophthalmopathy. CDR3 length: 14 amino acids. Germline-derived CDR1 and CDR2 are MNHEY and SVGAGI. The V and J ends lost 2 bases and 8 bases, in that order; junction bases with no gene match: 6. Ophthalmopathy cases met thresholds of Clinical Activity Score at least 3, NOSPECS grade at least 4 and duration under 3 months. On the basis of clinical symptoms, serum thyroxine and TRAb, thyroid ultrasound and orbital computed tomography, diagnoses were made. TCR beta CDR3 regions were amplified from RNA. When the TCR CDR3 underwent first-round RT-PCR, the HTBI primer set was used. TCRdb reanalysed the multiplex PCR reads using MiXCR and keeps one entry per CDR3 protein. The sample contains some 350,000 distinct CDR3 sequences, about 13% of which appear only once. In regard to this clonotype: Its specificity is unknown.

Findings and caveats of the study: Blood samples included most of the expanded thyroid clonotypes exceeding 0.001. Model predictions of ophthalmopathy came a median 6.5 months before onset.

Input material: blood. This clonotype was obtained from a woman aged 40 to 50 with Graves' ophthalmopathy. The rearrangement joins TRBV6-5 to TRBJ1-2; 9 bases are a match to TRBD1. The CDR3 nucleotides read TGTGCCAGCAGTTACCTACAGGGGGCGGGGGGCTACACCTTC. Translation: CASSYLQGAGGYTF.